What follows is one T cell receptor beta chain and its context. The junction and the germline gene differ at one end; a read error may be behind it. The CDR3 sequence is 18 residues long. The germline V gene encodes CDR1 SGHTA and CDR2 FQGTGA. This record belongs to a study of molecular identifiers for immune sequencing clone quantification. Across the study: The replicates split RNA from around 20,000 or 100,000 naive CD8 cells five ways and sequenced four.

MiXCR, run by TCRdb on the PCR reads, gives a single entry per CDR3 protein. The table lists some 650,000 distinct CDR3 sequences, 15% to 20% of them singletons, with 0.85% in the top ten. As CD8+CD4-CCR7+CD45RA+ cells, naive CD8 T cells were sorted. The chain couples TRBV7-3 to TRBJ2-2; 9 nucleotides line up with TRBD1. The sample consisted of naive CD8+ T cells from blood, with Jurkat cell RNA spiked in. Documented subset: FACS-sorted CD8+CD4-CCR7+CD45RA+ naive T cells. This TCR was recovered from a human donor in good health. Some libraries in this study had Jurkat cell RNA spiked in. CDR3 nucleotides: TGTGCCAGCAGCCCTAATCCCTGGGACAGGGCGAACACCGGGGAGCTGTCTTTT. Protein sequence: CASSPNPWDRANTGELSF. Full variable domain (remainder filled in from reference TRBV7-3 and TRBJ2-2): GAGVSQTPSNKVTEKGKYVELRCDPISGHTALYWYRQSLGQGPEFLIYFQGTGAADDSGLPNDRFFAVRPEGSVSTLKIQRTERGDSAVYLCASSPNPWDRANTGELSFGEGSRLTVL.